A single sample is the source of the 30 T cell receptor beta chains below, sequenced in a study of CD8 T cells in ankylosing spondylitis. TCRdb ran MiXCR on the 5' RACE reads and lists one entry per CDR3 protein. This table has about 90,000 distinct CDR3 sequences, 27% appearing once. Input material: blood, either unsorted or a sorted T cell fraction (not recorded which). The receptors shown here come from a male donor with ankylosing spondylitis or in good health (not recorded which).

This clonotype appeared a few times. CDR3: CASRHSSLFPKNIQYF. CDR3 DNA sequence: TGTGCCAGCAGACATTCATCGCTATTTCCCAAAAACATTCAGTACTTC. The J gene is TRBJ2-4, the V gene TRBV5-5; no clear D. The germline V gene encodes CDR1 SGHKS and CDR2 YYEKEE (reference sequence). V gave up 5 bases and J gave up 2 bases, with 17 bases separating them. This CDR3 has 16 amino acids.

This clonotype was recorded many times. The rearrangement uses TRBV7-2 and TRBJ1-2; D unclear. The V end lost 1 base, the J end lost 5 bases, and 14 bases lay between the germline ends. The CDR3 loop spans 15 amino acids. Germline CDR1 and CDR2: SGHTA and FQGNSA. The CDR3 coding sequence is TGTGCCAGCAGCTTAGATACCGGGAGAATATATGGCTACACCTTC. It translates to CASSLDTGRIYGYTF.

This clonotype was detected many times. This chain uses TRBV20-1 with TRBJ2-7, with D possibly TRBD2 on 6 matching bases. The CDR3 totals 14 residues. With 5 bases removed from V and 0 bases from J, the gap between germline ends came to 14 bases. Germline-derived CDR1 and CDR2 are DFQATT and SNEGSKA (reference sequence). CDR3 sequence: CSAHGTLSSYEQYF. The CDR3 DNA is TGCAGTGCTCACGGGACTCTAAGCTCCTACGAGCAGTACTTC.

CDR3 in DNA: TGCGCCAGCAGCCTTAGGCGGGCGGGCGGCACTGAAGCTTTCTTT. Translation: CASSLRRAGGTEAFF. This rearrangement joins TRBV5-1 to TRBJ1-1; D gene uncertain. The CDR3 contains 15 residues. Between the trimmed V and J ends, which lost 4 bases and 4 bases, there was a span of 17 bases. Germline lookup yields CDR1 SGHRS and CDR2 YFSETQ.

The chain employs TRBV7-9 and TRBJ2-3; D gene ambiguous. With 4 bases removed from V and 4 bases from J, the gap between germline ends came to 9 bases. The CDR3 runs 13 residues. Germline CDR1 is SEHNR and CDR2 is FQNEAQ (reference sequence). The CDR3 region is CASSSLVADTQYF. In DNA form, the CDR3 reads TGTGCCAGCAGCTCTCTAGTGGCAGATACGCAGTATTTT.

This clonotype has just a few counts. The J gene is TRBJ1-5, the V gene TRBV29-1, with D unclear. Germline V CDR1 and CDR2: SQVTM, ANQGSEA. The CDR3 extends over 13 amino acids. V shed 4 bases and J shed 2 bases, with 9 bases lying between them. The DNA of the CDR3 is TGCAGCGTTGGGAGTGATGGCAATCAGCCCCAGCATTTT. This translates into CSVGSDGNQPQHF.

This clonotype was recorded at least ten times. The chain couples TRBV29-1 to TRBJ2-1; D may be TRBD2 (6 bases). This CDR3 is built from 14 residues. CDR1 and CDR2 from the germline V gene are SQVTM and ANQGSEA. Trimming left V 6 bases short and J 7 bases short, with 19 bases between. The chain's CDR3 is CSVRGLEGLNEQFF. For the CDR3, the DNA is TGCAGCGTGCGGGGACTTGAGGGTCTGAATGAGCAGTTCTTC.

This chain joins TRBV20-1 and TRBJ1-1; no clear D. V was pared by 8 bases and J by 5 bases, with 15 bases between. The CDR3 covers 12 residues. Germline loops: CDR1 DFQATT, CDR2 SNEGSKA (reference sequence). The CDR3: CSLVEGVTEAFF. CDR3 in DNA: TGCAGTCTCGTGGAGGGCGTTACTGAAGCTTTCTTT.

V gene TRBV20-1 combines with J gene TRBJ2-5; D possibly corresponds to TRBD1 (5 bases). Trimming removed 3 bases at V and 5 bases at J, with 10 bases between. The CDR3 covers 12 residues. CDR1 DFQATT and CDR2 SNEGSKA come from the germline V gene (reference sequence). CDR3 region: CSASRGSETQYF. The DNA for the CDR3 is TGCAGTGCTAGTAGGGGTTCGGAGACCCAGTACTTC.

This clonotype was counted between two and nine times. The J gene is TRBJ2-7, the V gene TRBV12-3 or TRBV12-4, with D perhaps TRBD1 or TRBD2 (6 bases each). The CDR3 extends over 15 amino acids. V was shortened by 6 bases and J by 4 bases, with 19 bases between the two germline ends. The CDR3 region has the DNA TGTGCCAGCAGCCGCGGGACATCAGTACGATACGAGCAGTACTTC. Amino acids: CASSRGTSVRYEQYF.

This clonotype was seen more than once but under ten times. V is TRBV12-3 or TRBV12-4 and J is TRBJ1-3, with D tentatively TRBD1 (5 bases). CDR3 length: 16 residues. Trimming pared 4 bases from V and 0 bases from J, leaving 13 bases between. CDR3 in DNA: TGTGCCAGCAGTTATTCACAGGTAGACTCTGGAAACACCATATATTTT. Its translation is CASSYSQVDSGNTIYF.

This clonotype has more than one count but fewer than ten. The chain combines TRBV5-1 with TRBJ2-7; the D call may be TRBD1 or TRBD2 (7 bases each). Germline CDR1 SGHRS, CDR2 YFSETQ. The CDR3 consists of 15 residues. The germline V and J ends were trimmed by 2 bases and 3 bases, with 15 bases remaining between them. The CDR3 loop reads CASSFLAGGGYEQYF. The CDR3, as DNA: TGCGCCAGCAGCTTTTTAGCAGGGGGGGGCTACGAGCAGTACTTC.

The chain joins TRBV7-2 to TRBJ2-3; D remains ambiguous. V was cut by 5 bases and J by 2 bases, with 14 bases left in between. CDR1 SGHTA and CDR2 FQGNSA come from the germline V gene. This CDR3 region has 15 residues. The CDR3 sequence: CASSADLALTDTQYF. The DNA of the CDR3 is TGTGCCAGCAGCGCAGACCTCGCTCTCACAGATACGCAGTATTTT.

In this sample, this clonotype turned up a few times. This rearrangement joins TRBV14 to TRBJ1-5, with 7 bases lining up with TRBD1. The CDR3 is 15 amino acids. J was trimmed by 4 bases and V by 1 base; bases with no gene match: 4. Germline loops: CDR1 SGHDN, CDR2 FVKESK. In nucleotides, the CDR3 is TGTGCCAGCAGCCAAGGAGGGACAGAAAATCAGCCCCAGCATTTT. Residues: CASSQGGTENQPQHF.

CDR3 protein: CSARAVSETQYF. Written as DNA, the CDR3 is TGCAGTGCTAGAGCGGTGTCGGAGACCCAGTACTTC. This chain uses TRBV20-1 with TRBJ2-5; D is unclear. Trimming stripped 1 base from V and 5 bases from J, with 8 bases between. The length of the CDR3 is 12 residues. Germline CDR1 reads DFQATT; CDR2 reads SNEGSKA (reference sequence).

This clonotype appeared a few times. The chain has TRBV12-3 or TRBV12-4 and TRBJ2-5; D possibly uses TRBD1 or TRBD2 (6 bases each). V lost 0 bases to trimming and J lost 1 base, with 12 bases between them. The CDR3 has 16 residues. The CDR3 DNA is TGTGCCAGCAGTTTAGCGCTAGGGGGGCCCCAAGAGACCCAGTACTTC. Its protein product is CASSLALGGPQETQYF.

This chain links TRBV5-4 with TRBJ1-1; no definite D call. The CDR3 has 17 amino acids. In germline, CDR1 is SGHNT, CDR2 YYREEE (reference sequence). V was pared by 0 bases and J by 3 bases, with 18 bases between. For the CDR3, the DNA is TGTGCCAGCAGCTTGGTCTTAGGCAGGTCGCTCCACACTGAAGCTTTCTTT. Amino acid sequence: CASSLVLGRSLHTEAFF.

This chain links TRBV29-1 with TRBJ2-3; D is ambiguous. CDR1 and CDR2 (germline): SQVTM, ANQGSEA. The CDR3 sequence is 12 residues long. The V end lost 4 bases, the J end lost 5 bases, and 10 bases lay between the germline ends. CDR3 nucleotides: TGCAGCGTTGTTACGGCCGGAGATACGCAGTATTTT. As protein: CSVVTAGDTQYF.

This clonotype turned up a few times. The chain links TRBV11-2 to TRBJ1-1; tentatively, D is TRBD1 (5 bases). CDR3 size: 16 residues. Trimming cost V 0 bases and J 1 base, with 12 bases left between them. Germline CDR1 and CDR2: SGHAT and FQNNGV. This chain's CDR3 is CASSLDLGTTNTEAFF. CDR3 bases: TGTGCCAGCAGCTTAGATTTAGGGACGACGAACACTGAAGCTTTCTTT.

This chain joins TRBV29-1 and TRBJ2-5; D might be TRBD1 (6 bases). From germline, CDR1 is SQVTM and CDR2 ANQGSEA. The V and J ends lost 6 bases and 5 bases respectively, with 16 bases between them. The CDR3 covers 13 residues. The CDR3 bases are TGCAGCGTACCGGACCAGGGGAAGGAGACCCAGTACTTC. Its translation is CSVPDQGKETQYF.

This clonotype was seen more than once but under ten times. CDR3 region: CASSQQGGETQYF. In nucleotides, the CDR3 is TGTGCCAGCAGTCAACAGGGAGGGGAGACCCAGTACTTC. V is TRBV7-2 and J is TRBJ2-5, with D possibly TRBD2 on 7 matching bases. Trimming removed 6 bases at V and 5 bases at J, with 13 bases between. The CDR3 consists of 13 residues. The germline CDR1 and CDR2 sequences are SGHTA and FQGNSA.

In its sample, this clonotype was seen many times. This chain connects TRBV12-3 or TRBV12-4 to TRBJ1-2, with D unresolved. Trimming took 1 base from V and 6 from J, leaving 3 bases between them. This CDR3 is built from 11 residues. CDR3 loop: CASSLGDGYTF. In nucleotides, the CDR3 is TGTGCCAGCAGTTTAGGGGATGGCTACACCTTC.

V and J are TRBV6-5 and TRBJ2-7; possible D gene TRBD2, 6 bases. The V gene lost 0 bases and the J gene lost 1 base, with 10 bases spanning the gap. This CDR3 has 15 residues. CDR1 is MNHEY, CDR2 SVGAGI, per germline. Here the CDR3 DNA reads TGTGCCAGCAGTTACTCGATCGGGGGATCCTACGAGCAGTACGTC. Translating it yields CASSYSIGGSYEQYV.

V usage is TRBV7-9 and J usage is TRBJ1-2; perhaps TRBD1 as D (6 bases). Trimming took off 3 bases at V and 4 bases at J, with 9 bases between the two ends. Germline CDR1 and CDR2: SEHNR and FQNEAQ (reference sequence). CDR3 length: 13 amino acids. The CDR3 spells CASSFQGTYGYTF. The CDR3 coding sequence is TGTGCCAGCAGCTTCCAGGGGACCTATGGCTACACCTTC.

The table lists this clonotype with a few counts. The rearrangement links TRBV29-1 to TRBJ2-2; possibly TRBD1 or TRBD2 for D (5 bases each). CDR1 is SQVTM, CDR2 ANQGSEA, per germline. The CDR3 loop spans 13 amino acids. Trimming cost V 8 bases and J 7 bases, with 17 bases left between them. The CDR3 region has the DNA TGCAGCTACGGAGAGGGGTTAATCGGGGAGCTGTTTTTT. It codes for CSYGEGLIGELFF.

The gene calls are TRBV7-6 and TRBJ2-1, with 7 positions matching TRBD1. The trim removed 2 bases at V and 7 bases at J, leaving 8 bases unmatched. Germline lookup yields CDR1 SGHVS and CDR2 FNYEAQ. The CDR3 runs 15 residues. Written as DNA, the CDR3 is TGTGCCAGCAGCTTACGTACAGGGGTAGCGAATGAGCAGTTCTTC. This gives the protein CASSLRTGVANEQFF. Based on the CDR3 plus reference TRBV7-6 and TRBJ2-1, the full variable domain is GAGVSQSPRYKVTKRGQDVALRCDPISGHVSLYWYRQALGQGPEFLTYFNYEAQQDKSGLPNDRFSAERPEGSISTLTIQRTEQRDSAMYRCASSLRTGVANEQFFGPGTRLTVL.

This clonotype was seen a handful of times. The chain carries TRBV5-1 and TRBJ2-2; TRBD2 might be the D (6 bases). Per germline, CDR1 SGHRS and CDR2 YFSETQ. V was clipped by 2 bases and J by 0 bases, with 8 bases between them. CDR3 length: 15 residues. The CDR3: CASSFRLANTGELFF. The CDR3 coding sequence is TGCGCCAGCAGCTTCCGACTAGCGAACACCGGGGAGCTGTTTTTT.

As DNA, the CDR3 is TGTGCCAGCTCCCAATATGAAAAACTGTTTTTT. Protein sequence: CASSQYEKLFF. The gene calls are TRBV28 and TRBJ1-4; D not resolved. CDR1 and CDR2 (germline): MDHEN, SYDVKM. This CDR3 is 11 amino acids long. Deletions cut 8 bases from V and 6 bases from J, with 7 bases between.

This clonotype came up a few times. This chain joins TRBV5-1 and TRBJ2-7, with TRBD2 matching 11 bases. V trimming: 0 bases; J trimming: 5 bases; junction bases outside the gene matches: 4. CDR3 length: 15 amino acids. From germline, CDR1 is SGHRS and CDR2 YFSETQ. This CDR3 is CASSLGLAGTHEQYF. The CDR3 coding sequence is TGCGCCAGCAGCTTGGGACTAGCGGGAACACACGAGCAGTACTTC.

This clonotype was seen many times. This chain joins TRBV24-1 and TRBJ2-7; D is undetermined. This CDR3 comprises 14 residues. V dropped 0 bases and J dropped 0 bases, with 5 bases sitting between them. The V gene's germline CDR1 is KGHDR and CDR2 SFDVKD. The CDR3 DNA sequence: TGTGCCACCAGTGATTTGGGGGTCTCCTACGAGCAGTACGTC. Amino acid sequence: CATSDLGVSYEQYV.